This note documents a single T cell receptor (beta chain) sequence. Its antigen is still unknown. CDR3 length: 14 amino acids. Germline V gives CDR1 SNHLY, CDR2 FYNNEI. The V gene end was trimmed by 8 bases and the J gene end by 3 bases; junction bases not matched to a gene: 4. With 60 Vbeta and 13 Jbeta primers, the PCR was carried out. Produced via immunoSEQ multiplex PCR; TCRdb's table is partial and in-frame only. Here the sample spans approximately 160,000 clones, around 85% being singletons. The data originate from a study of cytomegalovirus exposure and HLA in healthy donors. For the study at large: Assignment to the Caucasian-associated ancestry cluster applied to around 82% of the approximately 360 genotyped donors.

Study-wide points: Among the sequence variants, a highly shared cluster was likely an artifact of sequencing.

J is TRBJ1-6 and V is TRBV2; TRBD1 agrees at 7 bases. This TCR was sampled from a human donor in good health. Source material: PBMCs. CDR3 DNA sequence: TGTGCCAGCGGCCGGGACAGCTATAATTCACCCCTCCACTTT. Its translation: CASGRDSYNSPLHF.